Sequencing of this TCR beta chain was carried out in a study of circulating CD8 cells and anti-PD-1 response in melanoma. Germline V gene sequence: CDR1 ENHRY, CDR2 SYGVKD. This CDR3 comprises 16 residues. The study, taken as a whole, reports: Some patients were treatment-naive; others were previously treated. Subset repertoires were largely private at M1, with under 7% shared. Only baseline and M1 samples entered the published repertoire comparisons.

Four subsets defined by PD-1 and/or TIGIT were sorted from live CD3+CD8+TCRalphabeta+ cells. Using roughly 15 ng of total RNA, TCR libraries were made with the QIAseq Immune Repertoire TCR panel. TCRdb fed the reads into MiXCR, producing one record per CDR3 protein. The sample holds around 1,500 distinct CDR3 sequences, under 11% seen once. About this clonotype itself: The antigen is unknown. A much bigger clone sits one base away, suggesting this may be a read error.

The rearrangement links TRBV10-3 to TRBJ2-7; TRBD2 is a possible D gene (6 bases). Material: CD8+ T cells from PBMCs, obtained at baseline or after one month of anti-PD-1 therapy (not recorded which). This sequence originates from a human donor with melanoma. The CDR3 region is CAISESEGRSSYERYF. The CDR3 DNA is TGTGCCATCAGTGAGTCGGAGGGAAGATCCTCCTACGAGCGGTACTTC.